Following are 31 T cell receptor beta chains from one sample sequenced in a study of blood T cell repertoires in COVID-19. The data were produced by immunoSEQ multiplex PCR, yet TCRdb's version contains in-frame clones alone and is incomplete. The top ten hold more than 1.5% of the sample, which has a few hundred thousand clones, about 87% seen once. The sequencing sample was made of PBMCs or T cells enriched from blood (not recorded which). Source of these receptors: a man between 40 and 49 years old in a cohort exposed to, infected with or recovered from COVID-19 (not recorded which).

This clone was seen more than once but under ten times. The rearrangement links TRBV28 to TRBJ2-7; D may be TRBD1 (7 bases). The CDR3 length is 12 residues. V lost 4 bases and J 7 bases, leaving 11 bases between the germline ends. Per germline, CDR1 MDHEN and CDR2 SYDVKM. The CDR3 here is CASSSQGREQYF. Here the CDR3 DNA reads TGTGCCAGCAGTTCACAGGGGAGGGAGCAGTACTTC.

The rearrangement uses TRBV27 and TRBJ1-1, with 7 bases aligning to TRBD1. V was pared by 3 bases and J by 5 bases, with 12 bases of the junction left unmatched. This CDR3 region has 16 residues. Germline values: CDR1 MNHEY, CDR2 SMNVEV (reference sequence). CDR3 sequence: CASSFQRTGALTEAFF. The DNA for the CDR3 is TGTGCCAGCAGTTTCCAACGCACAGGGGCTTTGACTGAAGCTTTCTTT.

This clone was detected a few times. The chain carries TRBV6-5 and TRBJ1-1, with D perhaps TRBD1 (5 bases). CDR3 length: 12 residues. From germline, CDR1 is MNHEY and CDR2 SVGAGI. Trimming stripped 5 bases from V and 7 bases from J, with 11 bases between. The CDR3 sequence is CASSKQAGEAFF. The CDR3 DNA is TGTGCCAGCAGTAAACAGGCAGGTGAAGCTTTCTTT.

The chain joins TRBV29-1 to TRBJ1-1; D might be TRBD1 (5 bases). Trimming removed 5 bases from V and 1 base from J, with 11 bases in between. Germline CDR1 is SQVTM and CDR2 is ANQGSEA. The length of the CDR3 is 13 residues. The chain's CDR3 is CSVRSGQNTEAFF. The CDR3 region has the DNA TGCAGCGTTAGGTCCGGACAGAACACTGAAGCTTTCTTT.

The CDR3 nucleotides are TGTGCCAGCAGACGACTAGCGGGAGCTAAGAATGAGCAGTTCTTC. Translation gives CASRRLAGAKNEQFF. The rearrangement uses TRBV2 and TRBJ2-1; 12 bases are shared with TRBD2. J gave up 7 bases and V 6 bases, and 7 bases lay outside the gene matches. This CDR3 is 15 amino acids long. The germline CDR1 and CDR2 sequences are SNHLY and FYNNEI.

V is TRBV19 and J is TRBJ2-7; 8 bases are a match to TRBD2. Looked up from germline, CDR1 is LNHDA and CDR2 is SQIVND (reference sequence). The V gene end was trimmed by 1 base and the J gene end by 2 bases; junction bases not matched to a gene: 7. This CDR3 region has 16 residues. In DNA form, the CDR3 reads TGTGCCAGTAGTATAGGGAGCGGGAGTGGGACCTACGAGCAGTACTTC. As protein: CASSIGSGSGTYEQYF.

V is TRBV24-1 and J is TRBJ1-2; 11 bases line up with TRBD1. The CDR3 has 14 amino acids. Germline assignment: CDR1 KGHDR and CDR2 SFDVKD. Trimming removed 5 bases from V and 4 bases from J; junction bases left unmatched: 2. The CDR3 DNA sequence: TGTGCCACCAGTGGGACAGGGGGCCTCTATGGCTACACCTTC. Amino acids: CATSGTGGLYGYTF.

This sequence joins TRBV18 and TRBJ2-2; 8 bases are shared with TRBD1. The CDR3 contains 15 residues. Germline CDR1 is KGHSH and CDR2 is LQKENI. V was pared by 2 bases and J by 7 bases, with 6 bases of the junction left unmatched. The CDR3 protein is CASSPGDRQDGELFF. The DNA for the CDR3 is TGTGCCAGCTCACCAGGGGACAGGCAGGACGGGGAGCTGTTTTTT. Looking up the rest from reference TRBV18 and TRBJ2-2 gives the full variable domain: NAGVMQNPRHLVRRRGQEARLRCSPMKGHSHVYWYRQLPEEGLKFMVYLQKENIIDESGMPKERFSAEFPKEGPSILRIQQVVRGDSAAYFCASSPGDRQDGELFFGEGSRLTVL.

The CDR3 sequence is CSVDPQGAGYGYTF. The DNA of the CDR3 is TGCAGCGTTGACCCACAGGGGGCAGGGTATGGCTACACCTTC. This chain links TRBV29-1 with TRBJ1-2; TRBD1 matches at 9 bases. CDR3 size: 14 residues. Trimming at V came to 3 bases and at J to 5 bases, leaving 7 bases not matched to a gene. The germline V gene encodes CDR1 SQVTM and CDR2 ANQGSEA.

In this sample, this clone turned up once. The CDR3 protein is CASSEGLAGVGDTQYF. The CDR3, as DNA: TGCGCCAGCAGCGAGGGACTAGCGGGAGTGGGAGATACGCAGTATTTT. The chain carries TRBV5-1 and TRBJ2-3; TRBD2 matches 14 bases. V shed 4 bases, J shed 5 bases, and the junction held 6 bases outside the gene matches. The CDR3 is 16 residues long. CDR1 is SGHRS, CDR2 YFSETQ, per germline.

The rearrangement links TRBV25-1 to TRBJ2-5; tentatively, D is TRBD2 (6 bases). CDR1 is MGHDK and CDR2 is SYGVNS in the germline V gene. The ends were cut back, 5 bases at V and 4 bases at J, with 23 bases in the middle. This CDR3 has 17 amino acids. CDR3 loop: CASSHLIGQGGGETQYF. Here the CDR3 DNA reads TGTGCCAGCAGTCATCTGATAGGGCAGGGAGGAGGAGAGACCCAGTACTTC.

The rearrangement uses TRBV6-4 and TRBJ2-3, with 8 bases aligning to TRBD2. The V gene end was trimmed by 5 bases and the J gene end by 3 bases; junction bases not matched to a gene: 7. The V gene's germline CDR1 is MRHNA and CDR2 SNTAGT. The CDR3 covers 15 residues. The CDR3 sequence: CASSPLAGRTDTQYF. The CDR3, as DNA: TGTGCCAGCAGTCCCCTAGCGGGCCGTACAGATACGCAGTATTTT.

The gene calls are TRBV19 and TRBJ1-2, with 9 bases that match TRBD1. The germline V gene encodes CDR1 LNHDA and CDR2 SQIVND (reference sequence). Germline trimming cut 7 bases from V and 0 bases from J; bases unmatched to any gene: 6. CDR3 size: 15 residues. CDR3 DNA sequence: TGTGCCAGTAAACAGGGGGCCGGAACTAACTATGGCTACACCTTC. It specifies CASKQGAGTNYGYTF.

This clone has a single count. V usage is TRBV5-8 and J usage is TRBJ2-7, with D perhaps matching TRBD1 (6 bases). Trimming left V 4 bases short and J 6 bases short, with 11 bases between. This CDR3 spans 12 amino acids. CDR1 is SGHTS and CDR2 is YDEGEE in the germline V gene. The CDR3 DNA reads as TGTGCCAGCAGCCTCACAGGGAGCGAGCAGTACTTC. Translation: CASSLTGSEQYF.

The gene calls are TRBV7-8 and TRBJ1-1; D is possibly TRBD1 (5 bases). CDR1 is SGHVS and CDR2 is FQNEAQ in the germline V gene. V was pared by 6 bases and J by 0 bases, with 17 bases between. The CDR3 has 16 amino acids. In DNA form, the CDR3 reads TGTGCCAGCAGGATGCGGGACGCTCCGGTGAACACTGAAGCTTTCTTT. Translating gives CASRMRDAPVNTEAFF.

The V call is TRBV14, the J call TRBJ2-7; weak D call: TRBD1 (6 bases). Germline V lookup: CDR1 SGHDN, CDR2 FVKESK. The CDR3 has 13 residues. The V gene lost 0 bases and the J gene lost 7 bases, with 10 bases spanning the gap. The CDR3 here is CASSQELRGEQYF. DNA of the CDR3: TGTGCCAGCAGCCAAGAGCTAAGGGGGGAGCAGTACTTC.

This chain links TRBV4-1 with TRBJ1-2; the match to TRBD1 covers 7 bases. V shed 1 base and J 0 bases; nucleotides not matched to a gene: 8. The germline gives CDR1 MGHRA, CDR2 YSYEKL. This CDR3 region has 17 residues. CDR3 in amino acids: CASSQVGDRASNYGYTF. The CDR3 nucleotides read TGCGCCAGCAGCCAAGTGGGTGACAGGGCCTCTAACTATGGCTACACCTTC.

This clone was counted only a few times. The same CDR3 arises from other DNA sequences in this sample as well. The chain couples TRBV4-1 to TRBJ2-1; D is unresolved. The V end lost 6 bases, the J end lost 0 bases, and 6 bases lay between the germline ends. This CDR3 comprises 13 residues. The germline V gene has CDR1 MGHRA and CDR2 YSYEKL. In DNA, the CDR3 is TGCGCCAGCAGGGGCTCCTCCTACAATGAGCAGTTCTTC. Protein: CASRGSSYNEQFF.

The rearrangement links TRBV6-5 to TRBJ1-3; D not resolved. The CDR3 length is 12 residues. Germline CDR1 reads MNHEY; CDR2 reads SVGAGI. The V and J ends lost 8 bases and 4 bases respectively, with 9 bases between them. This chain's CDR3 is CASGGSGNTIYF. The CDR3 coding sequence is TGTGCCAGCGGCGGCTCGGGAAACACCATATATTTT.

The chain uses TRBV7-9 and TRBJ2-1, with 9 nucleotides matching TRBD2. The CDR3 runs 15 residues. The V and J ends lost 3 bases and 4 bases, in that order; junction bases with no gene match: 4. CDR1 is SEHNR, CDR2 FQNEAQ, per germline (reference sequence). In DNA form, the CDR3 reads TGTGCCAGCAGCTTGGGTAGCGGGAGTTACAATGAGCAGTTCTTC. It is translated as CASSLGSGSYNEQFF.

This chain uses TRBV29-1 with TRBJ2-1; 8 bases match TRBD2. This CDR3 has 17 amino acids. Germline V gives CDR1 SQVTM, CDR2 ANQGSEA. The V and J ends lost 4 bases and 0 bases, in that order; junction bases with no gene match: 11. The CDR3 bases are TGCAGCGTTGGTGCTAGCGGGCGGGATGTCTCCTACAATGAGCAGTTCTTC. This translates into CSVGASGRDVSYNEQFF.

As to this clone: Other DNA sequences in this sample translate to the same CDR3. The gene calls are TRBV30 and TRBJ2-6; maybe TRBD2 (5 bases). This CDR3 has 15 residues. Germline CDR1 reads GTSNPN; CDR2 reads SVGIG (reference sequence). Deletions cut 0 bases from V and 0 bases from J, with 6 bases between. CDR3 nucleotide sequence: TGTGCCTGGAGTGTGGGAGTCTCTGGGGCCAACGTCCTGACTTTC. This translates into CAWSVGVSGANVLTF. Full variable domain (missing parts from reference TRBV30 and TRBJ2-6): SQTIHQWPATLVQPVGSPLSLECTVEGTSNPNLYWYRQAAGRGLQLLFYSVGIGQISSEVPQNLSASRPQDRQFILSSKKLLLSDSGFYLCAWSVGVSGANVLTFGAGSRLTVL.

V usage is TRBV7-3 and J usage is TRBJ2-1; 8 bases are shared with TRBD2. This CDR3 region has 13 residues. Germline loops: CDR1 SGHTA, CDR2 FQGTGA. After removal of 4 bases from V and 8 bases from J, the junction contained 4 bases not matched to a gene. The DNA of the CDR3 is TGTGCCAGCAGCTCCCTGACTAGCGATGAGCAGTTCTTC. This gives the protein CASSSLTSDEQFF.

The V and J genes are TRBV4-1 and TRBJ2-7, with 9 bases fitting TRBD2. The CDR3 consists of 15 residues. Germline values: CDR1 MGHRA, CDR2 YSYEKL. With V trimmed by 3 bases and J by 6 bases, 9 bases remained unmatched. The CDR3: CASSQGISGSGEQYF. CDR3 in DNA: TGCGCCAGCAGCCAGGGAATTAGCGGGAGCGGCGAGCAGTACTTC.

The CDR3 loop is CACSGTGNAEKLFF. The CDR3 DNA sequence: TGTGCCTGTAGTGGGACAGGGAACGCTGAAAAACTGTTTTTT. The J gene is TRBJ1-4, the V gene TRBV11-2; TRBD1 agrees at 9 bases. After removal of 11 bases from V and 7 bases from J, the junction contained 11 bases not matched to a gene. The CDR3 extends over 14 amino acids. Per the germline V gene, CDR1 is SGHAT and CDR2 is FQNNGV.

This clone appeared a single time. This chain connects TRBV7-3 to TRBJ2-1; D is possibly TRBD2 (6 bases). CDR1 and CDR2 (germline): SGHTA, FQGTGA. This CDR3 spans 15 amino acids. V lost 5 bases, J lost 2 bases, and 13 bases lay in between. The CDR3 here is CASSLVLATYNEQFF. CDR3 bases: TGTGCCAGCAGCCTCGTGCTAGCGACCTACAATGAGCAGTTCTTC.

The chain links TRBV5-5 to TRBJ2-7; 13 bases are shared with TRBD2. V dropped 3 bases and J dropped 5; count of bases not matched to a gene: 11. Looked up from germline, CDR1 is SGHKS and CDR2 is YYEKEE (reference sequence). The CDR3 is 17 amino acids. CDR3: CASSSGLAGTSRDEQYF. The CDR3 DNA sequence: TGTGCCAGCAGCTCGGGACTAGCGGGAACAAGTAGAGACGAGCAGTACTTC.

V usage is TRBV27 and J usage is TRBJ2-3; D is possibly TRBD1 (6 bases). V was cut by 5 bases and J by 0 bases, with 15 bases left in between. The germline CDR1 and CDR2 sequences are MNHEY and SMNVEV (reference sequence). The CDR3 has 16 residues. The CDR3 sequence: CASSPRPGTSTDTQYF. The CDR3 nucleotides read TGTGCCAGCAGTCCCCGTCCCGGGACAAGCACAGATACGCAGTATTTT.

V gene TRBV11-2 combines with J gene TRBJ2-2; possibly TRBD2 for D (6 bases). V lost 0 bases to trimming and J lost 5 bases, with 22 bases between them. This CDR3 has 19 residues. CDR1 SGHAT and CDR2 FQNNGV come from the germline V gene. The CDR3 loop reads CASSLDRPLGLLRTGELFF. CDR3 DNA sequence: TGTGCCAGCAGCTTAGATCGCCCCCTTGGACTACTAAGAACCGGGGAGCTGTTTTTT. Together with reference TRBV11-2 and TRBJ2-2, the CDR3 gives the full variable domain: EAGVAQSPRYKIIEKRQSVAFWCNPISGHATLYWYQQILGQGPKLLIQFQNNGVVDDSQLPKDRFSAERLKGVDSTLKIQPAKLEDSAVYLCASSLDRPLGLLRTGELFFGEGSRLTVL.

The genes are TRBV2 and TRBJ2-2; 10 positions match TRBD2. V lost 6 bases and J lost 6; bases outside the gene matches: 13. The germline V gene encodes CDR1 SNHLY and CDR2 FYNNEI. The CDR3 spans 17 residues. The CDR3 is CASSLRGQREGPGELFF. CDR3 in DNA: TGTGCCAGCAGCCTCCGGGGCCAGCGGGAGGGCCCCGGGGAGCTGTTTTTT. Looking up the rest from reference TRBV2 and TRBJ2-2 gives the full variable domain: EPEVTQTPSHQVTQMGQEVILRCVPISNHLYFYWYRQILGQKVEFLVSFYNNEISEKSEIFDDQFSVERPDGSNFTLKIRSTKLEDSAMYFCASSLRGQREGPGELFFGEGSRLTVL.

In the case of this clone: Additional DNA sequences in this sample encode the identical CDR3. The V gene is TRBV28, the J gene TRBJ2-3, with TRBD2 identical over 7 bases. The CDR3 runs to 13 residues. V was clipped by 8 bases and J by 3 bases; unmatched bases: 5. Germline CDR1 MDHEN, CDR2 SYDVKM. The CDR3 is CASSGGSTDTQYF. In nucleotides, the CDR3 is TGTGCCAGCTCCGGCGGGAGTACAGATACGCAGTATTTT.